Listed here is a single T cell receptor beta chain. The data are from a study of cytomegalovirus exposure and HLA in healthy donors. Study details: As released early, the data held 80 million to 90 million unique TCRs from HLA-typed donors.

Trimming removed 1 base from V and 6 bases from J; junction bases left unmatched: 9. CDR1 is ENHRY, CDR2 SYGVKD, per germline. This CDR3 is built from 15 residues. 13 Jbeta primers and 60 Vbeta primers were used for the PCR. Authors' data handling: There were about 80 million unique TCR beta chains by a later count, and around 10 million of them were shared. The data were produced by immunoSEQ multiplex PCR, yet TCRdb's version contains in-frame clones alone and is incomplete. V and J calls and clone size are as listed in that table; D and trimming were resolved from the DNA. In the table there are over 150,000 clones, about four fifths of which are singletons.

The TCR sequence derives from a male donor in good health and CMV-seropositive. This sequence joins TRBV10-3 and TRBJ2-7, with 7 bases identical to TRBD1. Sequencing was performed on PBMCs. DNA for the CDR3: TGTGCCATCAGTGAGTTTCCCGCCAGGGGGAGCGAGCAGTACTTC. Amino acids: CAISEFPARGSEQYF.